What follows are 20 T cell receptor beta chains derived from one specimen sequenced in a study of Tregs in tolerant kidney transplant recipients. Clones were read by immunoSEQ multiplex PCR, and TCRdb kept only the in-frame ones, dropping some. The sample comprises roughly 69,000 clones, roughly 98% of which are singletons, and 0.34% rests with the top ten. The material sequenced was Tregs from blood, taken before the transplant. These receptors originate from a human donor who received a combined kidney and bone marrow transplant.

V gene TRBV6-5 combines with J gene TRBJ2-1; 9 bases map to TRBD2. The CDR3 sequence is 14 residues long. The V gene end was trimmed by 5 bases and the J gene end by 7 bases; junction bases not matched to a gene: 6. CDR1 is MNHEY, CDR2 SVGAGI, per germline. This CDR3 is CASSRAGGRNEQFF. Written as DNA, the CDR3 is TGTGCCAGCAGTCGAGCGGGAGGACGTAATGAGCAGTTCTTC.

The chain employs TRBV7-6 and TRBJ2-1; D is uncertain. The V and J ends lost 4 bases and 7 bases respectively, with 17 bases between them. Germline lookup yields CDR1 SGHVS and CDR2 FNYEAQ. CDR3 size: 15 residues. CDR3 nucleotides: TGTGCCAGCAGCTCGTCGGATATGTCCGGGAATGAGCAGTTCTTC. Translation gives CASSSSDMSGNEQFF.

The rearrangement links TRBV5-1 to TRBJ2-3; D unclear. Germline V gives CDR1 SGHRS, CDR2 YFSETQ. The CDR3 is 14 residues long. Trimming shortened V by 2 bases and J by 5 bases, and 12 bases separated the two germline ends. The CDR3, as DNA: TGCGCCAGCAGCTTAGAACTCCGCGGAGATACGCAGTATTTT. Its protein is CASSLELRGDTQYF.

V gene TRBV18 combines with J gene TRBJ1-1; TRBD1 matches 7 bases. This CDR3 contains 10 residues. Germline V gene data show CDR1 as KGHSH and CDR2 as LQKENI. V gave up 6 bases and J gave up 10 bases; unmatched junction bases: 2. CDR3 coding DNA: TGTGCCAGCTCCACAGGGGTAGCTTTCTTT. As protein: CASSTGVAFF.

The V gene is TRBV2, the J gene TRBJ2-5; TRBD2 is a possible D gene (5 bases). The CDR3 length is 13 residues. Per the germline V gene, CDR1 is SNHLY and CDR2 is FYNNEI. V was trimmed by 5 bases and J by 5 bases, leaving 12 bases between them. The CDR3 loop is CASSQSLAETQYF. The CDR3 DNA is TGTGCCAGCAGTCAGTCCTTAGCGGAGACCCAGTACTTC. Full variable domain (outside the CDR3, taken from reference TRBV2 and TRBJ2-5): EPEVTQTPSHQVTQMGQEVILRCVPISNHLYFYWYRQILGQKVEFLVSFYNNEISEKSEIFDDQFSVERPDGSNFTLKIRSTKLEDSAMYFCASSQSLAETQYFGPGTRLLVL.

The CDR3 loop reads CSVAGTRWNEQFF. The CDR3 DNA reads as TGCAGCGTTGCGGGGACTAGGTGGAATGAGCAGTTCTTC. V usage is TRBV29-1 and J usage is TRBJ2-1; 8 bases match TRBD2. This CDR3 spans 13 amino acids. Germline CDR1 SQVTM, CDR2 ANQGSEA. The J segment lost 7 bases and the V segment lost 4 bases, leaving 6 bases of the junction unmatched.

V is TRBV7-3 and J is TRBJ2-2; perhaps TRBD1 as D (6 bases). The CDR3 consists of 18 residues. Trimming shortened V by 3 bases and J by 2 bases, and 19 bases separated the two germline ends. CDR1 SGHTA and CDR2 FQGTGA come from the germline V gene. CDR3: CASSFKGPGTLNTGELFF. CDR3 coding DNA: TGTGCCAGCAGCTTTAAGGGTCCCGGGACACTTAACACCGGGGAGCTGTTTTTT. The whole variable domain, remainder taken from reference TRBV7-3 and TRBJ2-2, is GAGVSQTPSNKVTEKGKYVELRCDPISGHTALYWYRQSLGQGPEFLIYFQGTGAADDSGLPNDRFFAVRPEGSVSTLKIQRTERGDSAVYLCASSFKGPGTLNTGELFFGEGSRLTVL.

This chain joins TRBV4-3 and TRBJ2-3; 12 bases fit TRBD2. Per the germline V gene, CDR1 is LGHNA and CDR2 is YSLEER. The CDR3 runs 15 residues. V was pared by 5 bases and J by 6 bases, with 6 bases of the junction left unmatched. The CDR3 loop reads CASSNLAGGPDTQYF. The CDR3 bases are TGCGCCAGCAGCAACCTAGCGGGGGGGCCCGATACGCAGTATTTT.

The gene calls are TRBV7-2 and TRBJ1-5, with D hard to call. From germline, CDR1 is SGHTA and CDR2 FQGNSA. The V end was cut by 3 bases, the J end by 5 bases, with 8 bases between. This CDR3 has 13 amino acids. CDR3: CASSLLLDQPQHF. CDR3 bases: TGTGCCAGCAGCTTGCTACTAGATCAGCCCCAGCATTTT.

The chain recombines TRBV9 with TRBJ2-5; tentative D call: TRBD1 (5 bases). Trimming took off 0 bases at V and 4 bases at J, with 7 bases between the two ends. The CDR3 sequence is 13 residues long. The V gene's germline CDR1 is SGDLS and CDR2 YYNGEE. CDR3 amino acids: CASSVVQGETQYF. Written as DNA, the CDR3 is TGTGCCAGCAGCGTAGTGCAGGGAGAGACCCAGTACTTC.

In its sample, this clone was seen a few times. The gene calls are TRBV7-3 and TRBJ2-2, with 7 bases lining up with TRBD1. J lost 5 bases, V lost 0 bases, and 12 bases had no gene match. In germline, CDR1 is SGHTA, CDR2 FQGTGA. The CDR3 is 18 residues long. CDR3 nucleotide sequence: TGTGCCAGCAGCTTAACCAATGTCGTGGCAGGGGGAACCGGGGAGCTGTTTTTT. As protein: CASSLTNVVAGGTGELFF.

The rearrangement uses TRBV14 and TRBJ1-2; D possibly corresponds to TRBD1 (5 bases). Per germline, CDR1 SGHDN and CDR2 FVKESK. V lost 2 bases, J lost 5 bases, and 18 bases lay in between. CDR3 length equals 16 residues. CDR3 in amino acids: CASSQNLRGGLYGYTF. In DNA form, the CDR3 reads TGTGCCAGCAGCCAAAACCTTCGCGGGGGGTTGTATGGCTACACCTTC.

This chain links TRBV5-1 with TRBJ2-7; a possible D gene is TRBD2 (6 bases). The CDR3 is 14 residues long. The germline V and J ends were trimmed by 5 bases and 4 bases, with 16 bases remaining between them. Germline CDR1 reads SGHRS; CDR2 reads YFSETQ. CDR3 sequence reads: CASSQAGLGYEQYF. The CDR3 bases are TGCGCCAGCAGTCAGGCGGGGCTTGGATACGAGCAGTACTTC.

The J gene is TRBJ1-5, the V gene TRBV2; 7 positions agree with TRBD1. The germline gives CDR1 SNHLY, CDR2 FYNNEI. CDR3 length: 17 residues. Trimming cost V 6 bases and J 4 bases; bases outside gene matches: 15. This CDR3 is CASSGTIRTGRNQPQHF. DNA of the CDR3: TGTGCCAGCAGCGGGACAATTAGGACAGGAAGAAATCAGCCCCAGCATTTT.

The chain has TRBV7-9 and TRBJ2-7, with 8 bases aligning to TRBD2. This CDR3 has 14 residues. Germline CDR1 and CDR2: SEHNR and FQNEAQ (reference sequence). Losses at the gene ends were 5 bases for V and 2 bases for J; bases not matched to a gene: 5. The CDR3 here is CASSRSGVPYEQYF. The DNA for the CDR3 is TGTGCCAGCAGCCGTAGCGGGGTCCCCTACGAGCAGTACTTC.

J is TRBJ2-3 and V is TRBV5-1; tentative D call: TRBD1 (5 bases). Trimming stripped 1 base from V and 4 bases from J, with 10 bases between. Germline loops: CDR1 SGHRS, CDR2 YFSETQ. The CDR3 has 14 amino acids. CDR3 loop: CASSLKGDADTQYF. CDR3 DNA sequence: TGCGCCAGCAGCTTGAAAGGGGATGCAGATACGCAGTATTTT.

The chain recombines TRBV2 with TRBJ1-5; TRBD1 might be the D (5 bases). This CDR3 has 14 amino acids. Germline CDR1 is SNHLY and CDR2 is FYNNEI. Trimming left V 8 bases short and J 1 base short, with 12 bases between. The chain's CDR3 is CASAGGVSNQPQHF. In nucleotides, the CDR3 is TGTGCCAGCGCAGGAGGGGTGAGCAATCAGCCCCAGCATTTT.

V usage is TRBV21-1 and J usage is TRBJ2-1; the D call in the table, TRBD2, was not verified against the DNA. TRBV21-1 is a documented pseudogene. The length of the CDR3 is 18 residues. As DNA, the CDR3 is TGTGCCAGCAGCACCCTCGGGGCTAGCGGGAGGGATCACAATGAGCAGTTCTTC. Translating gives CASSTLGASGRDHNEQFF.

The genes are TRBV5-1 and TRBJ2-5; 9 bases are shared with TRBD2. This CDR3 is built from 17 residues. The J segment lost 1 base and the V segment lost 2 bases, leaving 9 bases of the junction unmatched. Germline CDR1 SGHRS, CDR2 YFSETQ. CDR3 loop: CASSLVSGSPSQETQYF. The CDR3 nucleotides are TGCGCCAGCAGCTTAGTTAGCGGGAGTCCCTCCCAAGAGACCCAGTACTTC.

As regards this clone: At one end, the junction sequence differs from germline, possibly due to a read error. The chain has TRBV10-3 and TRBJ1-3; possibly TRBD1 for D (6 bases). Germline loops: CDR1 ENHRY, CDR2 SYGVKD. The CDR3 is made up of 14 amino acids. The CDR3 sequence is CSAQGNKSGNTIYF. CDR3 DNA: TGCTCTGCACAGGGAAACAAGTCTGGAAACACCATATATTTT.